The rows below give T cell receptor beta chains drawn from one sample of a study of blood T cells in healthy people across ages. TCRdb independently ran MiXCR on the 5' RACE reads; one entry per CDR3 protein. This table holds 1.5 million to 2 million distinct CDR3 sequences, around half found once. Sequencing input: blood. The receptors were sampled from a woman aged 40 to 55 in good health. The CDR3 runs from the conserved cysteine through the conserved F or W. A D gene is named only where the DNA matches it firmly. A row's size may be missing; if present it is once, few, many or a size class.

CASSYSSSGGTQETQYF,TGTGCCAGCAGTTACTCGTCTAGCGGGGGGACCCAAGAGACCCAGTACTTC,.,TRBD2,TRBJ2-5,TRBV6-2/TRBV6-3
CASNPGGGNGYTF,TGTGCCAGCAACCCAGGAGGCGGGAATGGCTACACCTTC,.,.,TRBJ1-2,TRBV12-3/TRBV12-4
CASSFLAAYNEQFF,TGTGCCAGCAGTTTTCTAGCCGCCTACAATGAGCAGTTCTTC,.,.,TRBJ2-1,TRBV6-2/TRBV6-3
CASSYTYSNQPQHF,TGTGCCAGCAGTTATACCTATAGCAATCAGCCCCAGCATTTT,.,.,TRBJ1-5,TRBV6-2/TRBV6-3
CATRAQGSYGYTF,TGTGCCACCCGGGCCCAGGGAAGTTATGGCTACACCTTC,few,.,TRBJ1-2,TRBV6-5
CSAERQIIPFGPIGGYGYTF,TGCAGTGCCGAAAGACAGATTATCCCCTTTGGGCCCATTGGGGGCTATGGCTACACCTTC,.,.,TRBJ1-2,TRBV20-1
CATYGASEQFF,TGTGCCACCTACGGGGCGAGTGAGCAGTTCTTC,.,.,TRBJ2-1,TRBV6-5
CASTYGNKETQYF,TGTGCCAGCACTTACGGGAATAAAGAGACCCAGTACTTC,.,.,TRBJ2-5,TRBV5-6
CASSETGNGEETQYF,TGTGCCAGCAGTGAAACGGGGAACGGCGAAGAGACCCAGTACTTC,.,.,TRBJ2-5,TRBV2
CASSPLARGEQYF,TGTGCCAGCAGCCCACTAGCGCGCGGCGAGCAGTACTTC,few,TRBD2,TRBJ2-7,TRBV7-2
CANSFQAGIYNEQFF,TGTGCCAACAGCTTCCAGGCGGGGATTTACAATGAGCAGTTCTTC,.,.,TRBJ2-1,TRBV7-2
CASSLPGRLVGYEQYF,TGTGCCAGCAGCCTCCCCGGGCGACTAGTCGGCTATGAGCAGTACTTC,.,.,TRBJ2-7,TRBV12-3/TRBV12-4
CASSQDTGTDTQYF,TGCGCCAGCAGCCAAGATACTGGCACAGATACGCAGTATTTT,few,.,TRBJ2-3,TRBV4-3
CSARDAKNTEAFF,TGCAGTGCTAGAGATGCCAAGAACACTGAAGCTTTCTTT,few,.,TRBJ1-1,TRBV20-1
CASSLLGEGMTKNIQYF,TGTGCCAGCAGCTTATTAGGGGAGGGCATGACCAAAAACATTCAGTACTTC,.,TRBD2,TRBJ2-4,TRBV11-2
CASSITVNQETQYF,TGTGCCAGTAGTATTACAGTAAACCAAGAGACCCAGTACTTC,.,.,TRBJ2-5,TRBV19
CASRLTSSYNEQFF,TGTGCCAGCAGGCTAACTAGTTCGTACAATGAGCAGTTCTTC,.,.,TRBJ2-1,TRBV2
CSARDAAGSQETQYF,TGCAGTGCTAGAGATGCAGCGGGGAGCCAAGAGACCCAGTACTTC,.,TRBD2,TRBJ2-5,TRBV20-1
CASSATQILDEQFF,TGTGCCAGCAGCGCTACCCAGATCCTTGATGAGCAGTTCTTC,.,.,TRBJ2-1,TRBV7-2
CASSYSRESSYNEQFF,TGTGCCAGCAGCTACTCCAGGGAGAGCTCCTACAATGAGCAGTTCTTC,.,.,TRBJ2-1,TRBV6-5